This T cell receptor (beta chain) was recorded in a study of CD8+ T cells in alopecia areata. General observations from the study: When scalp samples are sequenced, resident alphabeta T cells of normal skin are also captured. An increase in clonality over normal scalp was evident in lesional scalp, especially alopecia totalis/universalis. Among patients, TCR sharing was less clear than in mice, a difference possibly due in part to HLA diversity in the patient population.

CD4+ and CD8+ T cells were sorted from PBMCs stained for CD3, CD4 and CD8. CDR1 and CDR2 (germline): SGHTA, FQGNSA. The V end was cut by 5 bases, the J end by 15 bases, with 17 bases between. CDR3 length equals 12 residues. Sequencing templates came from extracted RNA that was reverse transcribed into cDNA. TCRdb's copy holds only in-frame clones and misses some; the assay was immunoSEQ multiplex PCR. The sample records about 110,000 clones, 59% being singletons. A note on this clone: The antigen is unknown.

The receptor was derived from a human donor in good health. Sequencing was performed on CD8+ T cells sorted from blood. V gene TRBV7-2 combines with J gene TRBJ2-1; no reliable D call. CDR3 bases: TGTGCCAGCAGCCCCGACACCGTGGGTTGGTTCTTC. This sequence encodes CASSPDTVGWFF.